This paragraph covers one T cell receptor beta chain sequence. This clonotype was seen more than once but under ten times. Its antigen has not been determined. Nothing much larger sits one base from this clone, and base qualities are not available. Looking up the germline V gene (reference sequence) yields CDR1 DFQATT and CDR2 SNEGSKA. Taken from cysteine to phenylalanine, the CDR3 has 13 residues. CDR3 DNA only is kept here, 39 bases in frame from base 1. Cut back by 1 base and 5 bases, the V and J ends lie 12 bases apart. TCR cDNA was synthesized by 5'RACE template switching, through which a universal primer site and unique molecular identifiers were introduced. Priming of cDNA synthesis was performed from both the TCR alpha and TCR beta constant segments. Two PCR steps were used to amplify libraries, with sample barcodes and sequencing adapters being added in the second step. Sequencing of libraries was done on Illumina HiSeq 2500 (2x100 bp) or NovaSeq (2x150 bp). The authors' analysis ran thus. Reads were demultiplexed and collapsed into UMI consensus sequences with MIGEC, and V(D)J alignment was performed with MiXCR. Using edgeR on replicate PBMC samples, clonotypes were called vaccine-responding if FDR was below 0.01 and the log2 fold change was above 5 up to day 15. CD4 or CD8 identity was assigned to each bulk clonotype according to whether the clonotype was present at higher abundance in the sequenced CD4 repertoire or the sequenced CD8 repertoire. Using fastp trimming at Q25 and MiXCR clonotype assembly, TCRdb reanalyzed the public sequencing data and kept in-frame beta chains. Rows with one shared CDR3 protein collapse into an entry with the most common genes and DNA. These V and J calls originate from TCRdb's pipeline instead of the authors' own analysis. The sample table holds approximately 600,000 distinct CDR3 sequences, of which 10% to 15% were seen once. About 16% of the sample comes from the top ten.

The treatment or condition label, as the study defines it: live attenuated yellow fever vaccine strain. Two biological replicates of bulk PBMCs were collected at each blood-draw timepoint. A standard Ficoll-Paque protocol was used to isolate PBMCs from peripheral blood. TriZol was used to extract RNA from bulk PBMCs, CD4 and CD8 fractions, and dextramer-positive and dextramer-negative fractions. This entry belongs to a study of T cells after yellow fever vaccination (dated by TCRdb to about 2019). Some background on the complete study: The SMART-Seq v4 Ultra Low Input RNA kit was used to prepare libraries from fractions with low cell numbers. To track T-cell clones before and after primary and booster YFV17D yellow fever vaccination, bulk TCR alpha and beta repertoires were sequenced longitudinally. The cohort comprised two healthy male donors, one aged 18 to 30 and one aged 30 to 40 years. Blood was drawn at multiple timepoints before and after primary and secondary immunization, with bulk PBMC replicates and cell subsets isolated.

What the study reported, not specific to this receptor: Computational filtering was required because FACS-sorted repertoires could contain abundant contaminating clonotypes from the bulk population. A small fraction of clonotypes appeared in both the CD4 and CD8 compartments, likely as a result of convergent recombination. Because the study included only a couple of donors, the extent to which the findings can be generalized is limited. Compared with the primary T-cell response, the secondary T-cell response was weaker but faster, peaking on day 5 rather than day 15. After the booster, most of the clones that had expanded following primary vaccination were detected again (96% of CD4 and roughly nine tenths of CD8), which suggests that memory was broadly maintained.

The chain is made from TRBV20-1 and TRBJ2-7; possibly the D gene is TRBD1, per 6 matching bases. This receptor was obtained from a man aged 30 to 45 who received the YFV17D yellow fever vaccine. The sequencing here drew on PBMCs, taken on the day of the yellow fever booster vaccination. Here is the DNA: TGCAGTGCTAGAGGTCAGGGGAGCGACGAGCAGTACTTC. It translates as CSARGQGSDEQYF.